This TCR beta chain originates from a study of blood T cell repertoires in COVID-19. Across the study: PBMCs, B-cell-depleted T cells, or T cells provided the cDNA or gDNA that made up the material.

In the original workflow: Estimated nucleated cell counts came from reference gene primer amplification. Data came from immunoSEQ multiplex PCR; TCRdb stores just in-frame clones and leaves some out. V and J calls and clone size are those listed in that table; D and trimming were worked out from the DNA. Among around 70,000 clones, approximately 90% were seen once, and the ten largest hold roughly 5.8%. CDR3 length: 15 residues. The ends were cut back, 0 bases at V and 3 bases at J, with 9 bases in the middle. Germline CDR1 reads SGDLS; CDR2 reads YYNGEE. Sequencing input: peripheral blood. This sequence was found in a human donor in a cohort sampled during active COVID-19. This chain connects TRBV9 to TRBJ1-4; no clear D gene. This CDR3 is CASSVEYGANEKLFF. In DNA, the CDR3 is TGTGCCAGCAGCGTAGAGTATGGAGCTAATGAAAAACTGTTTTTT.